One and the same sample provided the 14 T cell receptor beta chains below, sequenced in a study of T cell repertoires in cytomegalovirus infection. From the reads, TCRdb called clonotypes with MiXCR, one entry per CDR3 protein. The sample lists a few hundred thousand distinct CDR3 sequences; over 7.5% were seen once. Sequencing used PBMCs. All receptors come from a human donor in good health (CMV status not recorded). Some clones in this sample may be carry-over from other donors' samples.

V is TRBV30 and J is TRBJ2-7, with TRBD2 matching over 8 bases. This CDR3 has 18 amino acids. The J segment lost 1 base and the V segment lost 3 bases, leaving 17 bases of the junction unmatched. CDR1 is GTSNPN and CDR2 is SVGIG in the germline V gene (reference sequence). The CDR3 sequence: CAWSPKGFGGRLSYEQYF. CDR3 nucleotide sequence: TGTGCCTGGAGCCCCAAGGGGTTCGGCGGGAGGTTATCCTACGAGCAGTACTTC.

The sample holds a few counts of this clonotype. The chain carries TRBV18 and TRBJ2-7; tentatively, D is TRBD1 or TRBD2 (5 bases each). This CDR3 contains 14 residues. V lost 2 bases and J lost 3, with 11 bases in between. CDR1 KGHSH and CDR2 LQKENI come from the germline V gene. CDR3 loop: CASSPAGTNYEQYF. In DNA form, the CDR3 reads TGTGCCAGCTCACCAGCCGGGACCAACTACGAGCAGTACTTC.

This clonotype was detected only a few times. The chain couples TRBV11-3 to TRBJ2-2; the match to TRBD1 covers 11 bases. The CDR3 runs to 15 residues. Germline-derived CDR1 and CDR2 are SGHNT and YENEEA. Trimming cost V 4 bases and J 7 bases; bases outside gene matches: 5. The CDR3 DNA sequence: TGTGCCAGCAGCTCGGGACAGGGGGGCGACGGGGAGCTGTTTTTT. Translating it yields CASSSGQGGDGELFF.

This clonotype appeared once. The CDR3 DNA reads as TGTGCCAGCAGTGAATGGGGCGGCCCCTATGGCTACACCTTC. Its translation: CASSEWGGPYGYTF. The V gene is TRBV25-1, the J gene TRBJ1-2, with a tentative D call TRBD1 (5 bases). The CDR3 is 14 residues long. V lost 1 base to trimming and J lost 4 bases, with 10 bases between them. Germline V gene lookup returns CDR1 MGHDK and CDR2 SYGVNS.

The chain has TRBV19 and TRBJ1-2; the match to TRBD1 covers 7 bases. The V segment lost 6 bases and the J segment 2 bases; nucleotides outside the gene matches: 12. Germline CDR1 and CDR2: LNHDA and SQIVND (reference sequence). This CDR3 spans 16 amino acids. CDR3 sequence (DNA): TGTGCCAGTAGGCTCTCCGGGACAGCCTCCAACTATGGCTACACCTTC. Translating it yields CASRLSGTASNYGYTF.

The V call is TRBV19, the J call TRBJ1-2; D might be TRBD1 (6 bases). The germline CDR1 and CDR2 sequences are LNHDA and SQIVND (reference sequence). Trimming took off 1 base at V and 8 bases at J, with 14 bases between the two ends. The CDR3 spans 14 residues. The CDR3 coding sequence is TGTGCCAGTAGTATAGCGGACAGCGCTGGCGGCTACACCTTC. It encodes CASSIADSAGGYTF.

The chain employs TRBV7-3 and TRBJ2-5; D might be TRBD1 or TRBD2, each matching 5 bases. Germline-derived CDR1 and CDR2 are SGHTA and FQGTGA. With 5 bases removed from V and 4 bases from J, the gap between germline ends came to 17 bases. CDR3 length: 15 amino acids. The CDR3 region is CASSRGRTGGETQYF. The CDR3 DNA sequence: TGTGCCAGCAGCCGAGGGAGAACAGGAGGAGAGACCCAGTACTTC.

This clonotype has ten or more counts. The rearrangement joins TRBV7-2 to TRBJ2-5, with no clear D. Germline V CDR1 and CDR2: SGHTA, FQGNSA. Trimming cost V 6 bases and J 5 bases, with 10 bases left between them. The CDR3 loop spans 12 amino acids. The CDR3 region is CASRQSGETQYF. CDR3 nucleotide sequence: TGTGCCAGCAGGCAGTCTGGGGAGACCCAGTACTTC.

Remarks on this clonotype: This could be a read error, since a much larger clone is one nucleotide away. The chain recombines TRBV7-2 with TRBJ2-5; possibly TRBD2 for D (7 bases). Germline loops: CDR1 SGHTA, CDR2 FQGNSA. CDR3 length: 15 residues. The CDR3 coding sequence is TGTGACAGCAGCCCGCGGGGGCTGGGACAAGAGACCCAGTACTTC. Translated, it gives CDSSPRGLGQETQYF.

This clonotype has a handful of counts. The V and J genes are TRBV6-2 or TRBV6-3 and TRBJ2-5, with D maybe TRBD1 (6 bases). The ends were cut back, 2 bases at V and 5 bases at J, with 18 bases in the middle. Germline V gives CDR1 MNHEY, CDR2 SVGEGT. This CDR3 region has 16 residues. As DNA, the CDR3 is TGTGCCAGCAGTTACCGACAGGACGGTGCTCGGGAGACCCAGTACTTC. This encodes CASSYRQDGARETQYF.

The chain employs TRBV4-1 and TRBJ2-7; D gene unclear. V was clipped by 1 base and J by 6 bases, with 10 bases between them. The germline V gene has CDR1 MGHRA and CDR2 YSYEKL. This CDR3 has 13 amino acids. The CDR3 reads CASSQVRSGEQYF. Written as DNA, the CDR3 is TGCGCCAGCAGCCAAGTCAGATCCGGCGAGCAGTACTTC.

V and J are TRBV11-2 and TRBJ2-5; D is ambiguous. Between the trimmed V and J ends, which lost 3 bases and 8 bases, there was a span of 10 bases. From germline, CDR1 is SGHAT and CDR2 FQNNGV. The CDR3 contains 12 residues. The CDR3 sequence is CASSFDLLTQYF. The CDR3 DNA follows: TGTGCCAGCAGCTTCGACCTCCTTACCCAGTACTTC.

This clonotype came up a few times. J is TRBJ1-5 and V is TRBV12-3 or TRBV12-4, with TRBD1 as a possible D gene (5 bases). The CDR3 runs to 15 residues. V was shortened by 5 bases and J by 0 bases, with 11 bases between the two germline ends. CDR3 amino acids: CASSRQTVSNQPQHF. CDR3 DNA sequence: TGTGCCAGCAGTCGACAGACAGTTAGCAATCAGCCCCAGCATTTT.

This clonotype was observed at least ten times. The genes are TRBV6-1 and TRBJ1-1; D perhaps matches TRBD1 (6 bases). Trimming took 8 bases from V and 4 from J, leaving 20 bases between them. CDR1 MNHNS and CDR2 SASEGT come from the germline V gene. The CDR3 is 15 residues long. CDR3 bases: TGTGCCAGCTGGGAAGGGGGGGCCCGGGGCACTGAAGCTTTCTTT. It specifies CASWEGGARGTEAFF.